This T cell receptor beta chain was documented in a study of blood T cell repertoires in COVID-19. This table comes from immunoSEQ multiplex PCR, and its TCRdb copy is limited to in-frame clones, with some not included. The sample includes approximately 280,000 clones, around 90% of them seen just once. The germline CDR1 and CDR2 sequences are SQVTM and ANQGSEA. Deletions cut 5 bases from V and 2 bases from J, with 12 bases between. The CDR3 loop spans 14 amino acids. What was sequenced was peripheral blood. The rearrangement links TRBV29-1 to TRBJ2-2, with D possibly TRBD1 on 6 matching bases. The clonotype was recovered from a woman in her 30s with COVID-19, enrolled during active disease. This chain's CDR3 is CSVPDSFNTGELFF. The CDR3 DNA is TGCAGCGTTCCGGACAGTTTCAACACCGGGGAGCTGTTTTTT.